The TCR beta chain described here comes from a study of memory CD4+ T cells and cytomegalovirus serostatus. The study, taken as a whole, reports: Median bootstrapped AUC for CMV status was roughly 0.95 originally, around 0.91 US-trained.

The V gene's germline CDR1 is SQVTM and CDR2 ANQGSEA. This CDR3 has 13 amino acids. On this clone itself: Its specificity is unknown.

Authors' analysis steps: After removing out-of-frame reads, 2,204,828 distinct TCRbeta sequences remained. The repertoire was sequenced with immunoSEQ multiplex PCR; TCRdb's copy has only in-frame clones and lacks some. The D gene and trimming were derived from the DNA, and the V and J assignments and clone size from that table. The profile shows about 52,000 clones, about four fifths of them singletons. Single viable CD3+CD4+CD8-CD45RO+ cells were sorted as the memory CD4+ T cells. This TCR was recovered from an adult in good health and CMV-seropositive. Sample: memory CD4+ T cells from blood. The V and J genes are TRBV29-1 and TRBJ2-5; maybe TRBD1 (5 bases). The J call is uncertain, as TRBJ2-7 better fits the DNA end. CDR3 DNA: TGCAGCGTTGGCCCAGGGTTATCGGCCGAGCAGTACTTC. Translated, it gives CSVGPGLSAEQYF.